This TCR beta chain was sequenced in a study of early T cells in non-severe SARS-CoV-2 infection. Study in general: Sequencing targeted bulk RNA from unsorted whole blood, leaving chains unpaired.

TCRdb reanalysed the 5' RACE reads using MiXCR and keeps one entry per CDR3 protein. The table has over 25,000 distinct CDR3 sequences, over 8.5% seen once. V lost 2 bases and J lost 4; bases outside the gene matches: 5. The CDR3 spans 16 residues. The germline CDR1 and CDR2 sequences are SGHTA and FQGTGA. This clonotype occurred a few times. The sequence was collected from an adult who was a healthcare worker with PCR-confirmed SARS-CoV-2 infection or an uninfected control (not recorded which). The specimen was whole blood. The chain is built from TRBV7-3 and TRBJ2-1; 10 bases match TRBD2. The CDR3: CASSLWLAGEYNEQFF. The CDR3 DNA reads TGTGCCAGCAGCTTATGGCTAGCGGGGGAATACAATGAGCAGTTCTTC.